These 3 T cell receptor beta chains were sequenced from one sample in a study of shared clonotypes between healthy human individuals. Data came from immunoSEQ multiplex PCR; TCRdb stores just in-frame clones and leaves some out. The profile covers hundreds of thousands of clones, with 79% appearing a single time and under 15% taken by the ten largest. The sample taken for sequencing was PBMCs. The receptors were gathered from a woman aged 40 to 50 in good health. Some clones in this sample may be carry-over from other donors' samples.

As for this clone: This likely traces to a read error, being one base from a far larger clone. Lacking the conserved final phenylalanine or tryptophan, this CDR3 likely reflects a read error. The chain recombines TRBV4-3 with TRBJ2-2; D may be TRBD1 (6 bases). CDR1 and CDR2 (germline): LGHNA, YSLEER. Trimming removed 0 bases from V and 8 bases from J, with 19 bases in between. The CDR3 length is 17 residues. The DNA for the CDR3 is TGCGCCAGCAGCCAAGATTCATGGGCAGGGGTCGCAGGGGAGCTGTTTTCT. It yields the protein CASSQDSWAGVAGELFS.

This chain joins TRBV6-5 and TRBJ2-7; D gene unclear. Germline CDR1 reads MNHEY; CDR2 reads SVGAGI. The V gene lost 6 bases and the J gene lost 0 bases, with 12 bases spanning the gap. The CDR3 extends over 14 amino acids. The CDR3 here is CASRPSAHSYEQYF. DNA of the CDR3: TGTGCCAGCAGACCCTCAGCGCACTCCTACGAGCAGTACTTC.

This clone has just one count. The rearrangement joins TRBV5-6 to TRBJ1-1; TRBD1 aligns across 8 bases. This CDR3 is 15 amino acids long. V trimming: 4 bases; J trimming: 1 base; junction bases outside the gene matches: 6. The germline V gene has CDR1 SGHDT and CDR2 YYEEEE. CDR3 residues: CASSRTGGANTEAFF. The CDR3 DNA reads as TGTGCCAGCAGCCGAACAGGGGGGGCGAACACTGAAGCTTTCTTT.